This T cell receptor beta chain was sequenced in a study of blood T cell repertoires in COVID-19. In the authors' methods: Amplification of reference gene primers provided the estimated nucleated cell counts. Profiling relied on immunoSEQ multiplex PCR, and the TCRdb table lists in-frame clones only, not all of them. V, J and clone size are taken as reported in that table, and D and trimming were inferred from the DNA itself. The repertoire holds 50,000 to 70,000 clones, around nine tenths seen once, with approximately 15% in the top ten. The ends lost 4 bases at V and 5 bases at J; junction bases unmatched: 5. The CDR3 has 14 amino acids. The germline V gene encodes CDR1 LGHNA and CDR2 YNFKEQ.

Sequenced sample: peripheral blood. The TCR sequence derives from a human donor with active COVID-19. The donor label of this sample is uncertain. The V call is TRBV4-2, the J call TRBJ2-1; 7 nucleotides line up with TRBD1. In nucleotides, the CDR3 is TGTGCCAGCAGCCTCCGGGACAGAGACAATGAGCAGTTCTTC. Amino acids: CASSLRDRDNEQFF.